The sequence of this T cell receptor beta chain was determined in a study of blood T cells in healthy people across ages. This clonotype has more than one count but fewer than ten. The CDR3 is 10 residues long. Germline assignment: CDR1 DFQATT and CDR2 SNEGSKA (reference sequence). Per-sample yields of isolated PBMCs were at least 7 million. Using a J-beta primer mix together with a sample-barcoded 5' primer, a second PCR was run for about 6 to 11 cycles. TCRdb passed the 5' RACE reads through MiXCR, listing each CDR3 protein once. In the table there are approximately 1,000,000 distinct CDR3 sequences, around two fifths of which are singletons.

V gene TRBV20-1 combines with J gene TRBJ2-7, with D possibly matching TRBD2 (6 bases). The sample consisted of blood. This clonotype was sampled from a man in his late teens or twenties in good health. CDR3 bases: TGCAGGCCCCAGGGAGGAGAGCAGTACTTC. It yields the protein CRPQGGEQYF.